This entry features one T cell receptor (beta chain) sequence. Data came from immunoSEQ multiplex PCR; TCRdb stores just in-frame clones and leaves some out. The data hold some 81,000 clones, with over 90% observed a single time. This sample is part of a study of blood T cell repertoires in COVID-19. Turning to the study itself: COVID-19 samples collected from the United States, Italy and Spain covered acute and convalescent phases.

V was pared by 6 bases and J by 2 bases, with 23 bases between. This CDR3 has 18 amino acids. Germline loops: CDR1 KGHSH, CDR2 LQKENI. This sequence joins TRBV18 and TRBJ2-1; D is perhaps TRBD1 (5 bases). Material: peripheral blood. This sequence originates from a human donor with active COVID-19. The donor label of this sample is uncertain. The chain's CDR3 is CASSPLGPDLDAYNEQFF. As DNA, the CDR3 is TGTGCCAGCTCCCCATTGGGGCCCGATCTCGATGCCTACAATGAGCAGTTCTTC.